This T cell receptor beta chain was recovered during a study of glioma-infiltrating T cells after dendritic cell vaccination. Whole-study context: Patients received three intradermal dendritic cell vaccine injections at biweekly intervals.

This clone appeared a single time. Its target is not known. Germline V gives CDR1 SGHVS, CDR2 FNYEAQ. The J segment lost 4 bases and the V segment lost 1 base, leaving 1 base of the junction unmatched. The CDR3 runs 14 residues. Before vaccination, two weeks after the third vaccination, and at progression, PBMC were collected. TCRB CDR3 was amplified from 2 ug genomic DNA or less. Clones were sequenced by immunoSEQ multiplex PCR, and TCRdb holds only the in-frame ones, with some missing. Among about 82,000 clones, approximately 90% were seen once, and the ten largest hold 3.2%. Overall study findings and caveats: Higher pretreatment TIL content predicted longer progression-free time and survival.

Sequencing was performed on blood, taken before dendritic cell vaccination. The sequence derives from a human donor with glioblastoma. The chain combines TRBV7-6 with TRBJ2-1; 7 bases agree with TRBD2. The DNA for the CDR3 is TGTGCCAGCAGCTTAGAAGCGGGGTACAATGAGCAGTTCTTC. Translating gives CASSLEAGYNEQFF.